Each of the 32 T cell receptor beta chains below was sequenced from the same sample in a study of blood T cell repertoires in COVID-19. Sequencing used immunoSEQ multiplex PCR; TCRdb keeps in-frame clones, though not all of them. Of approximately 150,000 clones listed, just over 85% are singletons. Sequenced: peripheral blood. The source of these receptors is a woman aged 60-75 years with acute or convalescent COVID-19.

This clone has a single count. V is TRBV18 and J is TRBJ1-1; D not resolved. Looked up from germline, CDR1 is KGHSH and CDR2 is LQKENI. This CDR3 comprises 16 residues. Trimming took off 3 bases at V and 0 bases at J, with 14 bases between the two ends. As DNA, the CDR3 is TGTGCCAGCTCACCCCAGAGAGGGAGGATGAACACTGAAGCTTTCTTT. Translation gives CASSPQRGRMNTEAFF. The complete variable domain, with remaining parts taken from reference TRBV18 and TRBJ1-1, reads NAGVMQNPRHLVRRRGQEARLRCSPMKGHSHVYWYRQLPEEGLKFMVYLQKENIIDESGMPKERFSAEFPKEGPSILRIQQVVRGDSAAYFCASSPQRGRMNTEAFFGQGTRLTVV.

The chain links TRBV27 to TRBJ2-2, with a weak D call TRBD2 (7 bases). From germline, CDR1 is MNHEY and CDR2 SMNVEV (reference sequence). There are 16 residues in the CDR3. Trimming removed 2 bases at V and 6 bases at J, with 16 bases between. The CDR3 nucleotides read TGTGCCAGCAGTTTAGCGGGGGCAACGCCGGCCGGGGAGCTGTTTTTT. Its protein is CASSLAGATPAGELFF.

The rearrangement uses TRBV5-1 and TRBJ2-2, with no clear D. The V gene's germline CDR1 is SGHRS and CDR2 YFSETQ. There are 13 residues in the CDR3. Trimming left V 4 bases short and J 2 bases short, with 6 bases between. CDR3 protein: CASSLRNTGELFF. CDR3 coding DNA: TGCGCCAGCAGCCTACGAAACACCGGGGAGCTGTTTTTT. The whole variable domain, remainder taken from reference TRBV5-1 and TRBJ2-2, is KAGVTQTPRYLIKTRGQQVTLSCSPISGHRSVSWYQQTPGQGLQFLFEYFSETQRNKGNFPGRFSGRQFSNSRSEMNVSTLELGDSALYLCASSLRNTGELFFGEGSRLTVL.

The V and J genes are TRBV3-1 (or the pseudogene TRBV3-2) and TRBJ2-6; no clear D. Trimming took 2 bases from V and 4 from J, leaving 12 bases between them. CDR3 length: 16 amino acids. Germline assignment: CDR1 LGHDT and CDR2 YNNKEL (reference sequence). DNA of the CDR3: TGTGCCAGCAGCCAACCCACCGCGGCGGGGGCCAACGTCCTGACTTTC. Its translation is CASSQPTAAGANVLTF.

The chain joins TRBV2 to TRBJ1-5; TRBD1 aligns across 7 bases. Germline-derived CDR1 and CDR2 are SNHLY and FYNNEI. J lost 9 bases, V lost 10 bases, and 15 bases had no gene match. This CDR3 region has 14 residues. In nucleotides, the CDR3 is TGTGCCACGCGACAGGGCCATGATGGTTGGCCCCAGCATTTT. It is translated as CATRQGHDGWPQHF. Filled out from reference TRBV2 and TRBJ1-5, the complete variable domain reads EPEVTQTPSHQVTQMGQEVILRCVPISNHLYFYWYRQILGQKVEFLVSFYNNEISEKSEIFDDQFSVERPDGSNFTLKIRSTKLEDSAMYFCATRQGHDGWPQHFGDGTRLSIL.

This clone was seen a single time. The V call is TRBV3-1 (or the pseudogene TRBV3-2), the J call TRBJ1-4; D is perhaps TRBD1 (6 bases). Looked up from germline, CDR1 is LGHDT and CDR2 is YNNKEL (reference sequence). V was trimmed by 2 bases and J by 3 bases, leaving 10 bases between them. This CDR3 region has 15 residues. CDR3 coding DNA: TGTGCCAGCAGCCAACTAGGGGGATCTAATGAAAAACTGTTTTTT. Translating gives CASSQLGGSNEKLFF.

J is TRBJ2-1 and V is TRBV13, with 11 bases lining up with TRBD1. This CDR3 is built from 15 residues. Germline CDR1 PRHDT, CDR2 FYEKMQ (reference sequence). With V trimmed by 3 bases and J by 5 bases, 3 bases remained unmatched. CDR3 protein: CASSLDRGRNNEQFF. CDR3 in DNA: TGTGCCAGCAGCTTGGACAGGGGGCGTAACAATGAGCAGTTCTTC.

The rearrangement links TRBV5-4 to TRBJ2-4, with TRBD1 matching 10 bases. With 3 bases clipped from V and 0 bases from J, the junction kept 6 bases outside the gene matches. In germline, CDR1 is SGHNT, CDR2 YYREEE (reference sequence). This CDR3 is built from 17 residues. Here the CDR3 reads CASSSRDRGLAKNIQYF. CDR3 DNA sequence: TGTGCCAGCAGCTCAAGGGACAGGGGTTTAGCCAAAAACATTCAGTACTTC.

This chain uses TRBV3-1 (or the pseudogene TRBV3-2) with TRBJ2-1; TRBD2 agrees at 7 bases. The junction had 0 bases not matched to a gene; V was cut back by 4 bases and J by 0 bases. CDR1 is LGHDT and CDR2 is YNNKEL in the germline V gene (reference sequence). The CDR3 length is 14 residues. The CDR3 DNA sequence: TGTGCCAGCAGCCGGGACTACTCCTACAATGAGCAGTTCTTC. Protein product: CASSRDYSYNEQFF.

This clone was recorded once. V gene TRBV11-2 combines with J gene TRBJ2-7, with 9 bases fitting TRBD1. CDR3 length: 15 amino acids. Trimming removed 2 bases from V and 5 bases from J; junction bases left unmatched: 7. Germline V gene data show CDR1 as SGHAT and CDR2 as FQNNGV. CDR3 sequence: CASSLRGTGRDEQYF. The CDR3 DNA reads TGTGCCAGCAGCTTACGTGGGACAGGGAGAGACGAGCAGTACTTC.

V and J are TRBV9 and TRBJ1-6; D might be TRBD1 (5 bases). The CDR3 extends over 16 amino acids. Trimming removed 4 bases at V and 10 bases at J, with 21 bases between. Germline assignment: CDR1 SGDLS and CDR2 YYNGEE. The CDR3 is CASSTDGGGVRSPLHF. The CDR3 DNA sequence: TGTGCCAGCAGCACAGATGGTGGGGGGGTCCGCTCACCCCTCCACTTT.

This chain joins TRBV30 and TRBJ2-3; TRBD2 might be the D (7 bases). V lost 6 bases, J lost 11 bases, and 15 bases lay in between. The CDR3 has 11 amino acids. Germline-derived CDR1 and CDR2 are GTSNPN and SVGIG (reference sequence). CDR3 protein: CACLRGGVQYF. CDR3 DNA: TGTGCCTGCTTGCGAGGGGGGGTGCAGTATTTT.

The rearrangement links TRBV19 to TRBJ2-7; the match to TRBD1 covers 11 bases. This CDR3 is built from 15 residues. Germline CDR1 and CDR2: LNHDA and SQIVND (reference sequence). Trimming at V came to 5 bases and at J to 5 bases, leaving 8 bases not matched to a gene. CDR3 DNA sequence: TGTGCCAGTAGTCCCCGGACAGGGGGCACGCACGAGCAGTACTTC. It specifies CASSPRTGGTHEQYF.

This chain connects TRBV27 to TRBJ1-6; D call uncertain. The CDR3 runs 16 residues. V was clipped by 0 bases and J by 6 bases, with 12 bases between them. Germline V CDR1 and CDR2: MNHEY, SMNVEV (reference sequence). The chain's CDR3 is CASSLSEGGSNSPLHF. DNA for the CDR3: TGTGCCAGCAGTTTATCGGAAGGAGGGAGTAATTCACCCCTCCACTTT.

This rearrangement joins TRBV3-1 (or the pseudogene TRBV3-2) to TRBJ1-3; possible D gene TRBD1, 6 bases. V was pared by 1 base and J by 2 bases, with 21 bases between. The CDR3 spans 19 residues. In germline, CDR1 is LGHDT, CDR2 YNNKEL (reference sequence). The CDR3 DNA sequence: TGTGCCAGCAGCCAAGCTCCGCGTCAGGGGTTGTTTGCTGGAAACACCATATATTTT. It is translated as CASSQAPRQGLFAGNTIYF.

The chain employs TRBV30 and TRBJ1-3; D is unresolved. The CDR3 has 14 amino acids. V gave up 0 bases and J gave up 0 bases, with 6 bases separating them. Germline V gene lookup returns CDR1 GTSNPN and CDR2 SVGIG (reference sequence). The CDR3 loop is CAWSVGVSGNTIYF. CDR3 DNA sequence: TGTGCCTGGAGTGTCGGGGTCTCTGGAAACACCATATATTTT. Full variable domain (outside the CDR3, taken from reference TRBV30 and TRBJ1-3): SQTIHQWPATLVQPVGSPLSLECTVEGTSNPNLYWYRQAAGRGLQLLFYSVGIGQISSEVPQNLSASRPQDRQFILSSKKLLLSDSGFYLCAWSVGVSGNTIYFGEGSWLTVV.

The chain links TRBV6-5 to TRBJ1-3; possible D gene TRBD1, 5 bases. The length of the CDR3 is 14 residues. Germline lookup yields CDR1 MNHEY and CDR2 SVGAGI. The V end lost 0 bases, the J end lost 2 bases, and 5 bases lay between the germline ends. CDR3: CASSYSTAGNTIYF. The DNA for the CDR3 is TGTGCCAGCAGTTACTCGACAGCTGGAAACACCATATATTTT.

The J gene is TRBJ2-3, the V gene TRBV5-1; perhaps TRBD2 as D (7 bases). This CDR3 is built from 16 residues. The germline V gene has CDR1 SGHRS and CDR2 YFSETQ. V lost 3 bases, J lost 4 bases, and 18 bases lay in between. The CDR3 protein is CASSWARGGGPDTQYF. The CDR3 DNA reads TGCGCCAGCAGCTGGGCAAGGGGGGGAGGCCCAGATACGCAGTATTTT.

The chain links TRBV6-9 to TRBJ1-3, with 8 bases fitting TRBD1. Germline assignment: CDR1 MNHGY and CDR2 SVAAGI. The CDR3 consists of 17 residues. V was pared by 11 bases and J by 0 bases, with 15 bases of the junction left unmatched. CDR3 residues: CAVVGGTGEDSGNTIYF. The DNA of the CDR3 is TGTGCCGTGGTGGGGGGGACAGGCGAAGACTCTGGAAACACCATATATTTT.

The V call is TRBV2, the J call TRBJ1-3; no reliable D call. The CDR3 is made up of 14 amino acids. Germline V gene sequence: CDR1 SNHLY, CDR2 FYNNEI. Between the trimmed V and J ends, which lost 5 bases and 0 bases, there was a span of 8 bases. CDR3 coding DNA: TGTGCCAGCAGTCGCGGTGTCTCTGGAAACACCATATATTTT. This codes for CASSRGVSGNTIYF.

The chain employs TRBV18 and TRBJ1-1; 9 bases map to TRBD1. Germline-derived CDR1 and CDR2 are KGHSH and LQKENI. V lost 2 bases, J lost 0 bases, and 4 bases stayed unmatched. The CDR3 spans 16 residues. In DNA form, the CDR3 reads TGTGCCAGCTCACCAGGGACAGGGTCTTTGAACACTGAAGCTTTCTTT. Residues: CASSPGTGSLNTEAFF. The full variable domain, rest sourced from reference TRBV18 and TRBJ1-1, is NAGVMQNPRHLVRRRGQEARLRCSPMKGHSHVYWYRQLPEEGLKFMVYLQKENIIDESGMPKERFSAEFPKEGPSILRIQQVVRGDSAAYFCASSPGTGSLNTEAFFGQGTRLTVV.

The CDR3 sequence: CASSSVVAGELFF. The CDR3 DNA reads as TGTGCCAGCAGCTCGGTGGTGGCCGGGGAGCTGTTTTTT. The rearrangement links TRBV7-3 to TRBJ2-2; D not resolved. CDR3 size: 13 residues. Trimming pared 4 bases from V and 6 bases from J, leaving 9 bases between. Germline V CDR1 and CDR2: SGHTA, FQGTGA.

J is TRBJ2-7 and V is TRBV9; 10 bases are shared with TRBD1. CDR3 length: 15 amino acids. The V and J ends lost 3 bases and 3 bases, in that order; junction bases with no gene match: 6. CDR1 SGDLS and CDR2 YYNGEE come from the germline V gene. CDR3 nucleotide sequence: TGTGCCAGCAGCGAGAGGACAGGGGGAGACTACGAGCAGTACTTC. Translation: CASSERTGGDYEQYF.

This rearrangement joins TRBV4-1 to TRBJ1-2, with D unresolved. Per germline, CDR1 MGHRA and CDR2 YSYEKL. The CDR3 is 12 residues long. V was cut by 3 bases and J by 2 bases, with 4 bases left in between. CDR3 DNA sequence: TGCGCCAGCAGCCAGGGCAACTATGGCTACACCTTC. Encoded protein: CASSQGNYGYTF.

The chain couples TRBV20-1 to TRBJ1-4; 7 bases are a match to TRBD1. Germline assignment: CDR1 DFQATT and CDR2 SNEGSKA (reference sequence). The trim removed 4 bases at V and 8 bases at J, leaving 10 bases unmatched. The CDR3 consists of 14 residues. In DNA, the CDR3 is TGCAGTGCTATTGACAGGGTTGGATACGAAAAACTGTTTTTT. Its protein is CSAIDRVGYEKLFF.

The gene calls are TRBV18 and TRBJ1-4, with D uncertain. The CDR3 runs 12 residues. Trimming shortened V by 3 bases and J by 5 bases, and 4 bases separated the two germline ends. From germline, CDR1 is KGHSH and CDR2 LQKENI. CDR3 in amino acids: CASSPKNEKLFF. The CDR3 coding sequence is TGTGCCAGCTCACCTAAAAATGAAAAACTGTTTTTT.

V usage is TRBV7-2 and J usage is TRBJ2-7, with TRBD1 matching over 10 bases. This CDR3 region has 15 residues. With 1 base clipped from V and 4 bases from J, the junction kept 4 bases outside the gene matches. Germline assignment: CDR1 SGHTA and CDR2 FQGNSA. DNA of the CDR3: TGTGCCAGCAGCTTAGGGGGACAGGGGACGTACGAGCAGTACTTC. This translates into CASSLGGQGTYEQYF.

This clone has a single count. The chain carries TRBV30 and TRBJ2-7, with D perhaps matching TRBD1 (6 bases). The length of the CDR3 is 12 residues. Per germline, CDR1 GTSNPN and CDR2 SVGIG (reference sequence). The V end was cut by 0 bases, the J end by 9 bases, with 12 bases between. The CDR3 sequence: CAWSVQGSVQYF. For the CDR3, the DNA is TGTGCCTGGAGTGTACAGGGATCCGTGCAGTACTTC.

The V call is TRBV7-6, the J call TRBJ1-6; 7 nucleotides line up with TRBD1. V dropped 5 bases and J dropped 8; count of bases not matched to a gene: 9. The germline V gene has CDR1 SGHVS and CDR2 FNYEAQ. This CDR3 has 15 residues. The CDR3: CASSLGQRGDSPLHF. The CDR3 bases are TGTGCCAGCAGCCTGGGACAGCGGGGGGATTCACCCCTCCACTTT.

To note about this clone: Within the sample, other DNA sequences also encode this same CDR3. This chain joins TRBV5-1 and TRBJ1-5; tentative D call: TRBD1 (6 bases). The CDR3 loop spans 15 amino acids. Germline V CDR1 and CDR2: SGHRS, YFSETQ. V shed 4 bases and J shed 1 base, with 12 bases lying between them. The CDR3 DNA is TGCGCCAGCAGCCTTGGACAGTCGAGCAATCAGCCCCAGCATTTT. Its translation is CASSLGQSSNQPQHF.

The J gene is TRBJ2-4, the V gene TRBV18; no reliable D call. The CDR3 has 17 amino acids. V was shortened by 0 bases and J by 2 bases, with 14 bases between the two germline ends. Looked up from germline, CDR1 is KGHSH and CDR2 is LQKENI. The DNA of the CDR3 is TGTGCCAGCTCACCACCGTCGGCATACGGGTCCAAAAACATTCAGTACTTC. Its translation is CASSPPSAYGSKNIQYF.

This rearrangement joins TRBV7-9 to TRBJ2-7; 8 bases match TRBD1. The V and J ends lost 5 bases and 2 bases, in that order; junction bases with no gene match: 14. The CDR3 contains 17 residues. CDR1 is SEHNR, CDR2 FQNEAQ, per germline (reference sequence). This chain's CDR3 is CASSAAPGTGRTYEQYF. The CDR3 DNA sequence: TGTGCCAGCAGCGCCGCCCCCGGGACAGGCCGTACCTACGAGCAGTACTTC.